The 5 T cell receptor beta chains below all came from one sample that was sequenced in a study of long-term antiretroviral therapy in people with HIV. Version v3.0 of the immunoSEQ assay was performed at survey level. TCRdb keeps only in-frame clones here, not all; method: immunoSEQ multiplex PCR. Here the sample spans approximately 26,000 clones, about 81% being singletons. The source material was unsorted PBMCs, sampled 2.9 years after starting antiretroviral therapy. The receptor source for this set is a man aged 50-59 years with HIV.

V and J are TRBV5-6 and TRBJ1-6, with 7 positions matching TRBD1. Germline V gene lookup returns CDR1 SGHDT and CDR2 YYEEEE. V was clipped by 3 bases and J by 8 bases; unmatched bases: 8. CDR3 length: 15 amino acids. CDR3 bases: TGTGCCAGCAGCTGGAGGGGACAGAGGCATTCACCCCTCCACTTT. Translation: CASSWRGQRHSPLHF.

The chain couples TRBV29-1 to TRBJ1-1; 7 bases match TRBD1. The germline gives CDR1 SQVTM, CDR2 ANQGSEA. The V and J ends lost 6 bases and 2 bases, in that order; junction bases with no gene match: 3. There are 12 residues in the CDR3. This chain's CDR3 is CSVRGANTEAFF. The CDR3 nucleotides read TGCAGCGTCAGGGGGGCCAACACTGAAGCTTTCTTT.

The chain uses TRBV7-2 and TRBJ2-2, with 8 bases identical to TRBD2. Trimming cost V 5 bases and J 1 base; bases outside gene matches: 3. The CDR3 runs 15 residues. Germline V gene sequence: CDR1 SGHTA, CDR2 FQGNSA. The CDR3 DNA sequence: TGTGCCAGCAGCCCGGGACTAGGGAACACCGGGGAGCTGTTTTTT. This translates into CASSPGLGNTGELFF.

In this sample, this clone turned up a few times. Mismatch with germline at one junction end may stem from a read error. The rearrangement uses TRBV7-7 and TRBJ2-7; 9 bases fit TRBD1. The CDR3 is 14 residues long. Germline V CDR1 and CDR2: SSHAT, FNYEAQ (reference sequence). The CDR3 here is CASSPRQGVNEQYF. CDR3 sequence (DNA): TGTGCTAGCAGCCCGAGACAGGGGGTAAACGAGCAGTACTTC. Variable domain in full (rest from reference TRBV7-7 and TRBJ2-7): GAGVSQSPRYKVTKRGQDVTLRCDPISSHATLYWYQQALGQGPEFLTYFNYEAQPDKSGLPSDRFSAERPEGSISTLTIQRTEQRDSAMYRCASSPRQGVNEQYFGPGTRLTVT.

This sequence joins TRBV28 and TRBJ2-7; 9 positions match TRBD2. This CDR3 is 15 amino acids long. Germline CDR1 is MDHEN and CDR2 is SYDVKM. The trim removed 6 bases at V and 1 base at J, leaving 7 bases unmatched. The CDR3 DNA sequence: TGTGCCAGCAGCCTACTAGCGGGCTTTTCCTACGAGCAGTACTTC. Translated, it gives CASSLLAGFSYEQYF.